This TCR beta chain was observed in a study of metastatic and nonmetastatic thyroid tumors. Remarks on this clone: What it binds is unknown. A read error may account for a junction end that differs from germline.

The CDR3 is 14 residues long. CDR1 is MNHNS, CDR2 SASEGT, per germline. Study conclusions and caveats: For both blood and tumor, malignant thyroid tumors reportedly showed significantly higher TCR beta diversity than benign nodules did.

TCRdb re-called the PCR reads via MiXCR. The repertoire holds around 5,300 clones, 20% to 25% seen once, with approximately 16% in the top ten. Every patient was untreated before thyroid surgery. This chain connects TRBV6-1 to TRBJ2-1, with 8 bases lining up with TRBD2. The sample taken for sequencing was adjacent normal tissue. This TCR was recovered from a female donor with papillary thyroid cancer or a benign thyroid nodule (not recorded which). Some clones in this sample may be carry-over from other donors' samples. The CDR3 DNA is TGTGACAGCTCGAGCGGGAGCCGGGTCTATGAGCTGTTCTTC. Its translation: CDSSSGSRVYELFF.